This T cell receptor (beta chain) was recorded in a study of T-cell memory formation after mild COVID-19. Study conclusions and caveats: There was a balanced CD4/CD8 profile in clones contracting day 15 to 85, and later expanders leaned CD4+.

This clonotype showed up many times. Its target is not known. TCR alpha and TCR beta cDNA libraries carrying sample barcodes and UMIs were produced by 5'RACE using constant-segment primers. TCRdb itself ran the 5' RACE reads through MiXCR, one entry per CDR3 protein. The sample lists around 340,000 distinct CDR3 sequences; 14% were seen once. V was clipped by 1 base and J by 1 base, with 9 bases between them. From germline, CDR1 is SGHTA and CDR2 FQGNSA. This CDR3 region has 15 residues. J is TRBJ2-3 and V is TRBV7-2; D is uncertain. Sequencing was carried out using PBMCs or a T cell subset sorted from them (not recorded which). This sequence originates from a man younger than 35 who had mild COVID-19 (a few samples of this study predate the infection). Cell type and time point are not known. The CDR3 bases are TGTGCCAGCAGCTTAGTCTTCGCGGGCACAGATACGCAGTATTTT. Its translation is CASSLVFAGTDTQYF.